The clone carrying this TCR beta chain was observed many times. The antigen is not known. Germline assignment: CDR1 SNHLY and CDR2 FYNNEI. The CDR3 spans 14 residues. V was cut by 2 bases and J by 1 base, with 8 bases left in between. The data were obtained in a study of T cells in Graves' hyperthyroidism and ophthalmopathy. Study details: Pretreatment peripheral blood was obtained at initial diagnosis. The study, taken as a whole, reports: Ophthalmopathy was model-predicted a median roughly 6.2 months pre-onset.

Using RNA transcripts as the source, TCR beta CDR3 regions were amplified. HTBI primers were used for first-round RT-PCR of the TCR CDR3. MiXCR, run by TCRdb on the multiplex PCR reads, gives a single entry per CDR3 protein. The sample includes about 520,000 distinct CDR3 sequences, roughly 25% of them seen just once. Each person with ophthalmopathy scored at least 3 on the Clinical Activity Score, reached NOSPECS grade 4 or higher, and had been ill under 3 months. The diagnoses drew upon clinical symptoms, serum thyroxine and TRAb, thyroid ultrasound and orbital computed tomography. Sequenced: blood. J is TRBJ1-2 and V is TRBV2; D is undetermined. The TCR sequence derives from a woman under 40 with Graves' ophthalmopathy. CDR3: CASSEYKVNYGYTF. CDR3 bases: TGTGCCAGCAGTGAATATAAGGTTAACTATGGCTACACCTTC.